These 10 T cell receptor beta chains originate from one sample sequenced in a study of blood T cell repertoires in COVID-19. This table comes from immunoSEQ multiplex PCR, and its TCRdb copy is limited to in-frame clones, with some not included. The sample includes about 190,000 clones, roughly three quarters seen only once; the top ten take about 18%. Sequencing was done on a sample of peripheral blood. These receptors were collected from a man aged 55-75 years with active or convalescent COVID-19.

Notes on this clone: A junction end diverges from the germline sequence, so it may reflect a read error. CDR3 DNA: TGCGCCAGCAGCCAGAGGACTAGCGGGATTTCGGGGGAAGAGATCCAGTACTTC. Translation: CASSQRTSGISGEEIQYF. The rearrangement joins TRBV4-1 to TRBJ2-5, with 12 positions matching TRBD2. The germline V gene encodes CDR1 MGHRA and CDR2 YSYEKL. The CDR3 is 18 amino acids.

The CDR3: CASSPTSGRGVDTQYF. CDR3 DNA: TGTGCCAGCAGTCCGACTAGCGGGAGAGGGGTGGATACGCAGTATTTT. The chain couples TRBV28 to TRBJ2-3; 12 positions agree with TRBD2. The germline V gene encodes CDR1 MDHEN and CDR2 SYDVKM. This CDR3 comprises 16 residues. Germline trimming cut 5 bases from V and 6 bases from J; bases unmatched to any gene: 9.

This rearrangement joins TRBV27 to TRBJ2-2; tentative D call: TRBD1 (6 bases). CDR3 length equals 14 residues. Trimming took off 3 bases at V and 9 bases at J, with 14 bases between the two ends. The germline V gene has CDR1 MNHEY and CDR2 SMNVEV (reference sequence). CDR3 amino acids: CASSFQGSMWELFF. Written as DNA, the CDR3 is TGTGCCAGCAGTTTCCAGGGGTCAATGTGGGAGCTGTTTTTT.

This chain connects TRBV9 to TRBJ2-7, with 9 bases fitting TRBD1. The germline V gene encodes CDR1 SGDLS and CDR2 YYNGEE. V gave up 0 bases and J gave up 5 bases; unmatched junction bases: 9. The CDR3 loop spans 16 amino acids. CDR3 DNA sequence: TGTGCCAGCAGCGTAGTAGGGGACAGGGAAATCGACGAGCAGTACTTC. The encoded protein is CASSVVGDREIDEQYF.

J is TRBJ2-1 and V is TRBV2, with TRBD1 matching over 10 bases. V shed 8 bases, J shed 9 bases, and the junction held 7 bases outside the gene matches. CDR3 size: 13 residues. Germline V gives CDR1 SNHLY, CDR2 FYNNEI. The CDR3: CASAGTGVSEQFF. CDR3 sequence (DNA): TGTGCCAGCGCCGGGACAGGGGTCAGTGAGCAGTTCTTC.

The chain is built from TRBV10-3 and TRBJ1-2; TRBD1 might be the D (5 bases). Germline V gene sequence: CDR1 ENHRY, CDR2 SYGVKD. V lost 0 bases, J lost 0 bases, and 11 bases lay in between. This CDR3 comprises 16 residues. CDR3 amino acids: CAISESAGITNYGYTF. DNA of the CDR3: TGTGCCATCAGTGAGTCGGCAGGGATAACTAACTATGGCTACACCTTC.

Many counts were recorded for this clone. This rearrangement joins TRBV6-5 to TRBJ1-1, with a tentative D call TRBD1 (5 bases). The length of the CDR3 is 14 residues. The V gene lost 2 bases and the J gene lost 0 bases, with 7 bases spanning the gap. Germline CDR1 and CDR2: MNHEY and SVGAGI. The CDR3 DNA reads TGTGCCAGCAGTTACCGGGGGATGAACACTGAAGCTTTCTTT. Translated: CASSYRGMNTEAFF.

The chain employs TRBV2 and TRBJ2-1; a possible D gene is TRBD2 (5 bases). The germline V gene has CDR1 SNHLY and CDR2 FYNNEI. With 3 bases removed from V and 7 bases from J, the gap between germline ends came to 13 bases. This CDR3 has 14 amino acids. This CDR3 is CASSERGRLNEQFF. CDR3 nucleotide sequence: TGTGCCAGCAGTGAGCGAGGGAGACTGAATGAGCAGTTCTTC. The full variable domain, with the rest looked up from reference TRBV2 and TRBJ2-1, is EPEVTQTPSHQVTQMGQEVILRCVPISNHLYFYWYRQILGQKVEFLVSFYNNEISEKSEIFDDQFSVERPDGSNFTLKIRSTKLEDSAMYFCASSERGRLNEQFFGPGTRLTVL.

The genes are TRBV7-2 and TRBJ2-3; 9 bases are shared with TRBD1. Germline CDR1 is SGHTA and CDR2 is FQGNSA. The CDR3 loop spans 15 amino acids. J was trimmed by 1 base and V by 5 bases; bases with no gene match: 4. For the CDR3, the DNA is TGTGCCAGCAGCCCCCGGGACAGGGGCACAGATACGCAGTATTTT. It is translated as CASSPRDRGTDTQYF.

This rearrangement joins TRBV9 to TRBJ2-7, with D possibly matching TRBD2 (6 bases). V was trimmed by 0 bases and J by 7 bases, leaving 17 bases between them. The CDR3 has 15 amino acids. In germline, CDR1 is SGDLS, CDR2 YYNGEE. CDR3 amino acids: CASSVDAGPEPEQYF. CDR3 DNA: TGTGCCAGCAGCGTAGATGCGGGACCAGAACCAGAGCAGTACTTC.